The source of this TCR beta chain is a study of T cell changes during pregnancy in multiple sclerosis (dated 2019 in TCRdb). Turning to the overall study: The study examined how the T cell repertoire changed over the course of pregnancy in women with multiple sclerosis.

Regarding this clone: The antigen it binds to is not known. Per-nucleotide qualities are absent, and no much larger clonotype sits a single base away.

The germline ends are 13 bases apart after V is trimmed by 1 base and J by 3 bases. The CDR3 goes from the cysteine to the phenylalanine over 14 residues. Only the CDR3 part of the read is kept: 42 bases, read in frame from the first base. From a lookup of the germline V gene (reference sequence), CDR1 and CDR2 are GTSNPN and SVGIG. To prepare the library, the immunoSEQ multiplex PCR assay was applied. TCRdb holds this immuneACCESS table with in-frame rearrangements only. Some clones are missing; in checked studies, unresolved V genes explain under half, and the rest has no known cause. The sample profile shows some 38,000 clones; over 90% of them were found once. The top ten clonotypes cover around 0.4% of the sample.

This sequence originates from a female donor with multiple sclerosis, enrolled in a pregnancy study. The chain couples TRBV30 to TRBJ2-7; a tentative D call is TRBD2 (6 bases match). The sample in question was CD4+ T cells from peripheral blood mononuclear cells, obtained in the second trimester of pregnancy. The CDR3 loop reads CAWSGEERGYEQYF. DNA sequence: TGTGCCTGGAGTGGGGAGGAGCGCGGCTACGAGCAGTACTTC. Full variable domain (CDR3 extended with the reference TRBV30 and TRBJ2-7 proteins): SQTIHQWPATLVQPVGSPLSLECTVEGTSNPNLYWYRQAAGRGLQLLFYSVGIGQISSEVPQNLSASRPQDRQFILSSKKLLLSDSGFYLCAWSGEERGYEQYFGPGTRLTVT.